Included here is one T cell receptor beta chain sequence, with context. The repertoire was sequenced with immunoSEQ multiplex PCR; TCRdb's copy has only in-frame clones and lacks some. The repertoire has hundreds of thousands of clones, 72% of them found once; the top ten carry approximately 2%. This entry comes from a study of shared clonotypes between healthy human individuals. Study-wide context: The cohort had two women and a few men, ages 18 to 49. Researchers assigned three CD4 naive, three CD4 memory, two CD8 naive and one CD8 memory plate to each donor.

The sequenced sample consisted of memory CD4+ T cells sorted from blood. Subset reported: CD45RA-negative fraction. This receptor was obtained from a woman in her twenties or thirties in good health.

The DNA for the CDR3 is TGTGCCAGTAGTATGGAGGTAGGGGTGTGGACTGAAGCTTTCTTT. Encoded protein: CASSMEVGVWTEAFF. J is TRBJ1-1 and V is TRBV19, with D maybe TRBD1 (5 bases). Trimming left V 3 bases short and J 5 bases short, with 16 bases between. Germline V lookup: CDR1 LNHDA, CDR2 SQIVND (reference sequence). This CDR3 contains 15 residues.